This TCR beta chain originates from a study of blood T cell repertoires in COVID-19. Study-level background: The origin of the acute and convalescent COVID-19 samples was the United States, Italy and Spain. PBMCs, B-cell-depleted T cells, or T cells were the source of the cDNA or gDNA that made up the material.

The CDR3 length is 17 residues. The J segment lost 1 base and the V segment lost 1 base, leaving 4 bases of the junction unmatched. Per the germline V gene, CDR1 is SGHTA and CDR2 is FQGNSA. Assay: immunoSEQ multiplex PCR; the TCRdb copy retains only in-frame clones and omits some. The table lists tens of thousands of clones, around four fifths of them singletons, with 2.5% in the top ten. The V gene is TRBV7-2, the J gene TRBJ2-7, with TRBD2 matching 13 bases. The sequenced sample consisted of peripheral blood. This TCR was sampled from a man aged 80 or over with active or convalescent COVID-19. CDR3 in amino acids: CASSLDRTSGGSYEQYF. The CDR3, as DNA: TGTGCCAGCAGCTTAGATCGGACTAGCGGGGGATCCTACGAGCAGTACTTC.